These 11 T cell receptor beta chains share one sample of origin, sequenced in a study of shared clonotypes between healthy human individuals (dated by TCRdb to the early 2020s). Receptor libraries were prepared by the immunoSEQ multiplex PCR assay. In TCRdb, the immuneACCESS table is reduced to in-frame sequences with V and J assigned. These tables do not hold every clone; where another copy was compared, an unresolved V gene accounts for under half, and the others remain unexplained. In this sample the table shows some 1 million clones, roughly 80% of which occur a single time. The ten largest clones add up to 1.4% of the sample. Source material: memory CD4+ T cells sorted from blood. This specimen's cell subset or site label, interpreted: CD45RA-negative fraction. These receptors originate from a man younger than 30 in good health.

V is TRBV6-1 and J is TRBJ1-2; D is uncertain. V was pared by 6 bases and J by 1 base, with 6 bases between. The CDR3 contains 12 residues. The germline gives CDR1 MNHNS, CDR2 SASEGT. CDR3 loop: CASSPNNYGYTF. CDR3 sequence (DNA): TGTGCCAGCAGCCCCAATAACTATGGCTACACCTTC.

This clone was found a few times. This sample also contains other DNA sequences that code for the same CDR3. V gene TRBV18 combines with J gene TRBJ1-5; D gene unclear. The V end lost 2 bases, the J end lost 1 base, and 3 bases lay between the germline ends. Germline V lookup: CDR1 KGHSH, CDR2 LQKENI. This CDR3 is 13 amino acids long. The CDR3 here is CASSPGSNQPQHF. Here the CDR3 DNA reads TGTGCCAGCTCACCAGGGAGCAATCAGCCCCAGCATTTT. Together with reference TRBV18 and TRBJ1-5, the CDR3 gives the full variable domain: NAGVMQNPRHLVRRRGQEARLRCSPMKGHSHVYWYRQLPEEGLKFMVYLQKENIIDESGMPKERFSAEFPKEGPSILRIQQVVRGDSAAYFCASSPGSNQPQHFGDGTRLSIL.

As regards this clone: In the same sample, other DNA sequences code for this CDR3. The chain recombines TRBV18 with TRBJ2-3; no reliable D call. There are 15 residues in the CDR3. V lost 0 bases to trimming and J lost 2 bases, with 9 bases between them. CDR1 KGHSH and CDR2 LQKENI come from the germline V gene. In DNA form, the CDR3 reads TGTGCCAGCTCACCACCGGGTAGACCCACAGATACGCAGTATTTT. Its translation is CASSPPGRPTDTQYF.

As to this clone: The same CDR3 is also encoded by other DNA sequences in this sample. Here the CDR3 DNA reads TGTGCCATCAGTGAGTCTCCAGGGAACTATGGCTACACCTTC. Translated, it gives CAISESPGNYGYTF. V and J are TRBV10-3 and TRBJ1-2; maybe TRBD1 (5 bases). CDR1 and CDR2 from the germline V gene are ENHRY and SYGVKD. This CDR3 spans 14 amino acids. The V gene lost 0 bases and the J gene lost 2 bases, with 7 bases spanning the gap.

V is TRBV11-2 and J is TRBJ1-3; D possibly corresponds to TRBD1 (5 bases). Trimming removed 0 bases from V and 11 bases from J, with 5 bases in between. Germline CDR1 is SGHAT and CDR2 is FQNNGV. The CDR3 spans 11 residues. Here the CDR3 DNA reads TGTGCCAGCAGCTTAGACAGGGCCATATATTTT. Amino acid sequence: CASSLDRAIYF.

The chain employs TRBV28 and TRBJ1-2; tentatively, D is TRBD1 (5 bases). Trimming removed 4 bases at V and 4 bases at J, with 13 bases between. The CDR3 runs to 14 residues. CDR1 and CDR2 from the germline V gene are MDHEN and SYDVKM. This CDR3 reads CASSSTGTAYGYTF. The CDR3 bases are TGTGCCAGCAGTTCCACCGGGACGGCCTATGGCTACACCTTC.

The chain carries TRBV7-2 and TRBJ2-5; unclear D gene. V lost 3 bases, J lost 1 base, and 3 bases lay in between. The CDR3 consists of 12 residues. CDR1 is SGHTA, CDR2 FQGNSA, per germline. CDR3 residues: CASSFPQETQYF. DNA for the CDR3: TGTGCCAGCAGCTTCCCCCAAGAGACCCAGTACTTC.

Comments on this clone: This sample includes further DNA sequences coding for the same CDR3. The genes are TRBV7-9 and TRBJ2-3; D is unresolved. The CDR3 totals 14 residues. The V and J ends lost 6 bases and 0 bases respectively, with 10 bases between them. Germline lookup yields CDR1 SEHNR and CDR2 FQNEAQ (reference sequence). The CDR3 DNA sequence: TGTGCCAGCAGTCTTGGGCTGAGCACAGATACGCAGTATTTT. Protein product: CASSLGLSTDTQYF.

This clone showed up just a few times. CDR3 region: CASSTSRVGEQFF. The CDR3 DNA is TGCGCCAGCAGTACCTCGAGGGTCGGGGAGCAGTTCTTC. The chain recombines TRBV10-1 with TRBJ2-1; weak D call: TRBD2 (5 bases). There are 13 residues in the CDR3. Trimming cost V 5 bases and J 10 bases, with 15 bases left between them. Germline V gene lookup returns CDR1 WNHNN and CDR2 SYGVQD (reference sequence).

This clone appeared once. DNA for the CDR3: TGTGCCAGCACCCCATCAACGGTCACAGGGGGATCCGGGGAGCTGTTTTTT. Its protein is CASTPSTVTGGSGELFF. The chain has TRBV9 and TRBJ2-2; 8 nucleotides line up with TRBD1. Germline V CDR1 and CDR2: SGDLS, YYNGEE. This CDR3 is built from 17 residues. The trim removed 6 bases at V and 6 bases at J, leaving 16 bases unmatched.

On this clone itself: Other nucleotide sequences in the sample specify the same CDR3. In DNA form, the CDR3 reads TGTGCCAGCAGCTCAACTAGCGGGGGTTACAATGAGCAGTTCTTC. Protein product: CASSSTSGGYNEQFF. V gene TRBV7-3 combines with J gene TRBJ2-1, with 11 bases matching TRBD2. CDR1 is SGHTA, CDR2 FQGTGA, per germline. CDR3 length equals 15 residues. The J segment lost 4 bases and the V segment lost 4 bases, leaving 3 bases of the junction unmatched. Drawing the rest from reference TRBV7-3 and TRBJ2-1, the complete variable domain is GAGVSQTPSNKVTEKGKYVELRCDPISGHTALYWYRQSLGQGPEFLIYFQGTGAADDSGLPNDRFFAVRPEGSVSTLKIQRTERGDSAVYLCASSSTSGGYNEQFFGPGTRLTVL.